This T cell receptor (beta chain) was sequenced during a study of control samples from healthy donors and cancer patients. Here immunoSEQ multiplex PCR was the method, and the copy in TCRdb shows in-frame clones only, minus some. This sample has over 70,000 clones, with less than 90% found just once. CDR3 length equals 13 residues. Looked up from germline, CDR1 is WSHSY and CDR2 is SAAADI. The ends lost 6 bases at V and 6 bases at J; junction bases unmatched: 6. This sequence joins TRBV10-2 and TRBJ2-7; 9 positions match TRBD1. The receptor was isolated from a woman aged 45-65 years with colorectal cancer. Specimen: PBMCs. DNA of the CDR3: TGCGCCAGCAGCGGCGGGACAGGGATCGAGCAGTACGTC. Translating gives CASSGGTGIEQYV.